The 20 T cell receptor beta chains below come from one sample, sequenced in a study of Graves' ophthalmopathy and Graves' hyperthyroidism. Investigators amplified TCR beta CDR3 regions from RNA transcripts. The first round was an RT-PCR with HTBI primers, and the second round was a multiplex PCR. TCRdb passed the multiplex PCR reads through MiXCR, listing each CDR3 protein once. The data contain roughly 1.1 million distinct CDR3 sequences, roughly 35% of them seen just once; the ten biggest clones take up around 10%. The sequencing input was peripheral blood or thyroid tissue (not recorded which). These TCRs come from an adult man with Graves' hyperthyroidism.

The chain combines TRBV5-6 with TRBJ1-5; the D gene is possibly TRBD1 (6 bases). V was clipped by 0 bases and J by 9 bases, with 13 bases between them. The length of the CDR3 is 14 residues. Germline CDR1 SGHDT, CDR2 YYEEEE. As DNA, the CDR3 is TGTGCCAGCAGCTTGGGACAGGTGTCGGGGCCCCAGCATTTT. This codes for CASSLGQVSGPQHF.

This chain uses TRBV7-9 with TRBJ1-2, with TRBD1 matching over 7 bases. CDR3 length: 14 residues. Looked up from germline, CDR1 is SEHNR and CDR2 is FQNEAQ (reference sequence). V was pared by 4 bases and J by 4 bases, with 6 bases of the junction left unmatched. The CDR3 nucleotides are TGTGCCAGCAGCTCCAAGGACAGGAGCTATGGCTACACCTTC. This encodes CASSSKDRSYGYTF.

This clonotype was recorded a few times. The genes are TRBV12-3 or TRBV12-4 and TRBJ2-7; D unclear. This CDR3 comprises 15 residues. The V end was cut by 7 bases, the J end by 0 bases, with 16 bases between. The CDR3, as DNA: TGTGCCAGCATCCCCGGACCACAGAGCTCCTACGAGCAGTACTTC. Its translation: CASIPGPQSSYEQYF.

This clonotype was seen a few times. One junction end disagrees with the germline gene, perhaps due to a read error. The chain employs TRBV4-1 and TRBJ1-1; the D is unclear. CDR1 and CDR2 from the germline V gene are MGHRA and YSYEKL. The CDR3 runs 16 residues. As DNA, the CDR3 is TGTGCCAGCAGCCATCTCGGGCCGACGGCGGACACTGAAGCTTTCTTT. This translates into CASSHLGPTADTEAFF.

V is TRBV7-6 and J is TRBJ2-3; D unresolved. CDR1 is SGHVS, CDR2 FNYEAQ, per germline. The V end was cut by 1 base, the J end by 4 bases, with 12 bases between. The CDR3 extends over 15 amino acids. The CDR3 DNA follows: TGTGCCAGCAGCTTAGATCGGTTTAGCTCAGATACGCAGTATTTT. Protein product: CASSLDRFSSDTQYF. The complete variable domain, with remaining parts taken from reference TRBV7-6 and TRBJ2-3, reads GAGVSQSPRYKVTKRGQDVALRCDPISGHVSLYWYRQALGQGPEFLTYFNYEAQQDKSGLPNDRFSAERPEGSISTLTIQRTEQRDSAMYRCASSLDRFSSDTQYFGPGTRLTVL.

As to this clonotype: Sequence at one end of the junction differs from germline and may be a read error. The CDR3 sequence is CASSVGEVGGQSF. The CDR3 coding sequence is TGTGCCAGCAGCGTTGGAGAGGTCGGGGGCCAATCCTTC. The V gene is TRBV11-2, the J gene TRBJ2-5, with D perhaps assigned TRBD1 or TRBD2 (6 bases each). The CDR3 has 13 residues. In germline, CDR1 is SGHAT, CDR2 FQNNGV.

This clonotype was seen a handful of times. The CDR3: CASSAPRVLGTGELFF. CDR3 sequence (DNA): TGTGCCAGCAGTGCTCCCCGGGTCCTGGGAACCGGGGAGCTGTTTTTT. The chain recombines TRBV6-1 with TRBJ2-2; D remains ambiguous. The CDR3 contains 16 residues. Germline loops: CDR1 MNHNS, CDR2 SASEGT. Deletions cut 4 bases from V and 5 bases from J, with 17 bases between.

On this clonotype itself: This may be a read error: a much more frequent sequence differs by one nucleotide. The chain employs TRBV19 and TRBJ1-2, with 7 bases fitting TRBD1. The CDR3 runs to 14 residues. CDR1 LNHDA and CDR2 SQIVND come from the germline V gene (reference sequence). CDR3 sequence reads: CASSASTGLIGHTF. The CDR3 DNA sequence: TGTGCCAGTAGTGCCTCGACAGGGCTCATTGGCCACACCTTC.

Ten or more counts support this clonotype. The rearrangement uses TRBV20-1 and TRBJ2-2; perhaps TRBD1 as D (5 bases). The CDR3 covers 13 residues. Germline V gene data show CDR1 as DFQATT and CDR2 as SNEGSKA (reference sequence). V was clipped by 3 bases and J by 6 bases, with 11 bases between them. This CDR3 reads CSASPRVAGELFF. In DNA form, the CDR3 reads TGCAGTGCTAGTCCCAGGGTGGCCGGGGAGCTGTTTTTT.

This clonotype was seen more than once but under ten times. The genes are TRBV2 and TRBJ2-2; weak D call: TRBD1 (5 bases). Per germline, CDR1 SNHLY and CDR2 FYNNEI. Trimming left V 7 bases short and J 8 bases short, with 17 bases between. The CDR3 has 14 residues. CDR3 bases: TGTGCCAGCACCGAATCCCAGGGTTCAGGGGAGCTGTTTTTT. As protein: CASTESQGSGELFF.

The chain combines TRBV19 with TRBJ2-7; 7 bases map to TRBD1. CDR3 size: 14 residues. Germline CDR1 reads LNHDA; CDR2 reads SQIVND (reference sequence). Trimming at V came to 5 bases and at J to 4 bases, leaving 8 bases not matched to a gene. The CDR3 nucleotides read TGTGCCAGTAGTTCCGCCGGGACAGAGTACGAGCAGTACTTC. Its protein is CASSSAGTEYEQYF.

The chain is built from TRBV3-1 and TRBJ1-2, with D tentatively TRBD1 (6 bases). Trimming shortened V by 4 bases and J by 0 bases, and 12 bases separated the two germline ends. Germline loops: CDR1 LGHDT, CDR2 YNNKEL (reference sequence). This CDR3 is built from 15 residues. The CDR3 nucleotides read TGTGCCAGCAGCCGGGACGGGACACCTAACTATGGCTACACCTTC. As protein: CASSRDGTPNYGYTF.

V usage is TRBV14 and J usage is TRBJ2-3; possibly TRBD1 or TRBD2 for D (5 bases each). CDR3 size: 13 residues. V was trimmed by 4 bases and J by 5 bases, leaving 10 bases between them. The V gene's germline CDR1 is SGHDN and CDR2 FVKESK. The CDR3 sequence: CASSLPRGDTQYF. For the CDR3, the DNA is TGTGCCAGCAGCCTCCCGAGGGGAGATACGCAGTATTTT.

V usage is TRBV9 and J usage is TRBJ2-5, with D hard to call. Germline-derived CDR1 and CDR2 are SGDLS and YYNGEE. CDR3 size: 14 residues. The germline V and J ends were trimmed by 0 bases and 5 bases, with 11 bases remaining between them. CDR3 protein: CASSVVGLGETQYF. The CDR3 region has the DNA TGTGCCAGCAGCGTAGTAGGTCTCGGGGAGACCCAGTACTTC.

Remarks on this clonotype: One end of the junction is discordant with germline, which a read error may explain. The chain employs TRBV7-6 and TRBJ1-6, with D perhaps TRBD1 (5 bases). The CDR3 totals 11 residues. Germline V CDR1 and CDR2: SGHVS, FNYEAQ. The CDR3 sequence is CASSLPNAGSF. The CDR3 bases are TGTGCCAGCAGCCTCCCAAACGCAGGGTCCTTT.

This clonotype has only a few counts. The chain recombines TRBV30 with TRBJ2-6; D ambiguous. Trimming shortened V by 2 bases and J by 0 bases, and 8 bases separated the two germline ends. The germline V gene has CDR1 GTSNPN and CDR2 SVGIG (reference sequence). CDR3 size: 15 residues. This chain's CDR3 is CAWSTGGSGANVLTF. As DNA, the CDR3 is TGTGCCTGGAGTACGGGCGGCTCTGGGGCCAACGTCCTGACTTTC. The complete variable domain, with remaining parts taken from reference TRBV30 and TRBJ2-6, reads SQTIHQWPATLVQPVGSPLSLECTVEGTSNPNLYWYRQAAGRGLQLLFYSVGIGQISSEVPQNLSASRPQDRQFILSSKKLLLSDSGFYLCAWSTGGSGANVLTFGAGSRLTVL.

This clonotype was detected a few times. The rearrangement uses TRBV6-6 and TRBJ2-7; tentative D call: TRBD1 (5 bases). Trimming cost V 6 bases and J 7 bases, with 16 bases left between them. Looked up from germline, CDR1 is MNHNY and CDR2 is SVGAGI (reference sequence). The CDR3 covers 13 residues. CDR3: CASSPRVAEEQYF. The DNA for the CDR3 is TGTGCCAGCAGCCCCAGGGTTGCGGAAGAGCAGTACTTC.

Concerning this clonotype itself: A read error may explain this, as a much larger clone is one base away. The CDR3 region is CSVGGGQSGQPQHF. Written as DNA, the CDR3 is TGCAGCGTTGGGGGTGGACAGTCGGGTCAGCCCCAGCATTTT. The chain employs TRBV29-1 and TRBJ1-5; D may be TRBD1 (6 bases). Germline V gene lookup returns CDR1 SQVTM and CDR2 ANQGSEA. V was clipped by 4 bases and J by 6 bases, with 16 bases between them. The CDR3 runs 14 residues.

Comment on this clonotype: The junction and the germline gene differ at one end; a read error may be behind it. CDR3 DNA sequence: TGTACCAGCAGTGAAGGGACAGTGAACAATCAGCCCCAGCATTTT. Translation: CTSSEGTVNNQPQHF. This rearrangement joins TRBV6-6 to TRBJ1-5; 7 positions match TRBD1. Germline CDR1 reads MNHNY; CDR2 reads SVGAGI (reference sequence). There are 15 residues in the CDR3.

This clonotype was found many times. The chain combines TRBV13 with TRBJ2-7; TRBD1 agrees at 7 bases. With V trimmed by 3 bases and J by 5 bases, 7 bases remained unmatched. Looked up from germline, CDR1 is PRHDT and CDR2 is FYEKMQ (reference sequence). This CDR3 comprises 14 residues. The CDR3: CASSFAGQANEQYF. The CDR3 bases are TGTGCCAGCAGCTTCGCCGGACAGGCCAACGAGCAGTACTTC.